The clone carrying this TCR beta chain has at least ten counts. Its target is unknown. The ends were cut back, 0 bases at V and 7 bases at J, with 13 bases in the middle. The CDR3 loop spans 15 amino acids. This entry comes from a study of response to subunit inactivated influenza vaccine. TCRdb redid the calling of the RT-PCR reads with MiXCR, one entry per CDR3 protein. The sample contains roughly 650,000 distinct CDR3 sequences, 15% to 18% of which appear only once. Study-wide results and caveats: The authors offered the suggestion that each seasonal influenza vaccination recruits few new T cells.

The sample was PBMCs from blood, taken about 12 days after vaccination. The genes are TRBV12-3 or TRBV12-4 and TRBJ1-5; D ambiguous. The sequence came from a man aged 45-65 years who received an inactivated influenza vaccine. The CDR3 spells CASSLAALTTQPQHF. In nucleotides, the CDR3 is TGTGCCAGCAGTTTAGCGGCATTGACCACCCAGCCCCAGCATTTT.